Following are 2 T cell receptor beta chains from one sample sequenced in a study of sequential checkpoint blockade in melanoma. Specified treatment: randomized to nivolumab then ipilimumab (arm A) or the reverse (arm B). Assay used: immunoSEQ multiplex PCR; TCRdb lists only in-frame clones, some missing. The sample has more than 8,500 clones, around 23% seen once. The sequencing used tumor tissue (inferred from file names), collected from a patient given nivolumab and ipilimumab in sequence. The receptor source for this set is a human donor with melanoma.

In this sample, this clone turned up a few times. The chain is built from TRBV9 and TRBJ2-5, with a tentative D call TRBD2 (5 bases). The CDR3 extends over 12 amino acids. The germline V and J ends were trimmed by 5 bases and 3 bases, with 8 bases remaining between them. Germline assignment: CDR1 SGDLS and CDR2 YYNGEE. CDR3 sequence (DNA): TGTGCCAGCAGAGGGAGTGAAGAGACCCAGTACTTC. As protein: CASRGSEETQYF.

The V call is TRBV9, the J call TRBJ2-7, with D maybe TRBD2 (5 bases). Germline V CDR1 and CDR2: SGDLS, YYNGEE. Trimming left V 3 bases short and J 1 base short, with 14 bases between. The CDR3 is 15 amino acids. This CDR3 is CASSESGGPSYEQYF. The CDR3 region has the DNA TGTGCCAGCAGCGAGAGTGGCGGGCCGTCCTACGAGCAGTACTTC.